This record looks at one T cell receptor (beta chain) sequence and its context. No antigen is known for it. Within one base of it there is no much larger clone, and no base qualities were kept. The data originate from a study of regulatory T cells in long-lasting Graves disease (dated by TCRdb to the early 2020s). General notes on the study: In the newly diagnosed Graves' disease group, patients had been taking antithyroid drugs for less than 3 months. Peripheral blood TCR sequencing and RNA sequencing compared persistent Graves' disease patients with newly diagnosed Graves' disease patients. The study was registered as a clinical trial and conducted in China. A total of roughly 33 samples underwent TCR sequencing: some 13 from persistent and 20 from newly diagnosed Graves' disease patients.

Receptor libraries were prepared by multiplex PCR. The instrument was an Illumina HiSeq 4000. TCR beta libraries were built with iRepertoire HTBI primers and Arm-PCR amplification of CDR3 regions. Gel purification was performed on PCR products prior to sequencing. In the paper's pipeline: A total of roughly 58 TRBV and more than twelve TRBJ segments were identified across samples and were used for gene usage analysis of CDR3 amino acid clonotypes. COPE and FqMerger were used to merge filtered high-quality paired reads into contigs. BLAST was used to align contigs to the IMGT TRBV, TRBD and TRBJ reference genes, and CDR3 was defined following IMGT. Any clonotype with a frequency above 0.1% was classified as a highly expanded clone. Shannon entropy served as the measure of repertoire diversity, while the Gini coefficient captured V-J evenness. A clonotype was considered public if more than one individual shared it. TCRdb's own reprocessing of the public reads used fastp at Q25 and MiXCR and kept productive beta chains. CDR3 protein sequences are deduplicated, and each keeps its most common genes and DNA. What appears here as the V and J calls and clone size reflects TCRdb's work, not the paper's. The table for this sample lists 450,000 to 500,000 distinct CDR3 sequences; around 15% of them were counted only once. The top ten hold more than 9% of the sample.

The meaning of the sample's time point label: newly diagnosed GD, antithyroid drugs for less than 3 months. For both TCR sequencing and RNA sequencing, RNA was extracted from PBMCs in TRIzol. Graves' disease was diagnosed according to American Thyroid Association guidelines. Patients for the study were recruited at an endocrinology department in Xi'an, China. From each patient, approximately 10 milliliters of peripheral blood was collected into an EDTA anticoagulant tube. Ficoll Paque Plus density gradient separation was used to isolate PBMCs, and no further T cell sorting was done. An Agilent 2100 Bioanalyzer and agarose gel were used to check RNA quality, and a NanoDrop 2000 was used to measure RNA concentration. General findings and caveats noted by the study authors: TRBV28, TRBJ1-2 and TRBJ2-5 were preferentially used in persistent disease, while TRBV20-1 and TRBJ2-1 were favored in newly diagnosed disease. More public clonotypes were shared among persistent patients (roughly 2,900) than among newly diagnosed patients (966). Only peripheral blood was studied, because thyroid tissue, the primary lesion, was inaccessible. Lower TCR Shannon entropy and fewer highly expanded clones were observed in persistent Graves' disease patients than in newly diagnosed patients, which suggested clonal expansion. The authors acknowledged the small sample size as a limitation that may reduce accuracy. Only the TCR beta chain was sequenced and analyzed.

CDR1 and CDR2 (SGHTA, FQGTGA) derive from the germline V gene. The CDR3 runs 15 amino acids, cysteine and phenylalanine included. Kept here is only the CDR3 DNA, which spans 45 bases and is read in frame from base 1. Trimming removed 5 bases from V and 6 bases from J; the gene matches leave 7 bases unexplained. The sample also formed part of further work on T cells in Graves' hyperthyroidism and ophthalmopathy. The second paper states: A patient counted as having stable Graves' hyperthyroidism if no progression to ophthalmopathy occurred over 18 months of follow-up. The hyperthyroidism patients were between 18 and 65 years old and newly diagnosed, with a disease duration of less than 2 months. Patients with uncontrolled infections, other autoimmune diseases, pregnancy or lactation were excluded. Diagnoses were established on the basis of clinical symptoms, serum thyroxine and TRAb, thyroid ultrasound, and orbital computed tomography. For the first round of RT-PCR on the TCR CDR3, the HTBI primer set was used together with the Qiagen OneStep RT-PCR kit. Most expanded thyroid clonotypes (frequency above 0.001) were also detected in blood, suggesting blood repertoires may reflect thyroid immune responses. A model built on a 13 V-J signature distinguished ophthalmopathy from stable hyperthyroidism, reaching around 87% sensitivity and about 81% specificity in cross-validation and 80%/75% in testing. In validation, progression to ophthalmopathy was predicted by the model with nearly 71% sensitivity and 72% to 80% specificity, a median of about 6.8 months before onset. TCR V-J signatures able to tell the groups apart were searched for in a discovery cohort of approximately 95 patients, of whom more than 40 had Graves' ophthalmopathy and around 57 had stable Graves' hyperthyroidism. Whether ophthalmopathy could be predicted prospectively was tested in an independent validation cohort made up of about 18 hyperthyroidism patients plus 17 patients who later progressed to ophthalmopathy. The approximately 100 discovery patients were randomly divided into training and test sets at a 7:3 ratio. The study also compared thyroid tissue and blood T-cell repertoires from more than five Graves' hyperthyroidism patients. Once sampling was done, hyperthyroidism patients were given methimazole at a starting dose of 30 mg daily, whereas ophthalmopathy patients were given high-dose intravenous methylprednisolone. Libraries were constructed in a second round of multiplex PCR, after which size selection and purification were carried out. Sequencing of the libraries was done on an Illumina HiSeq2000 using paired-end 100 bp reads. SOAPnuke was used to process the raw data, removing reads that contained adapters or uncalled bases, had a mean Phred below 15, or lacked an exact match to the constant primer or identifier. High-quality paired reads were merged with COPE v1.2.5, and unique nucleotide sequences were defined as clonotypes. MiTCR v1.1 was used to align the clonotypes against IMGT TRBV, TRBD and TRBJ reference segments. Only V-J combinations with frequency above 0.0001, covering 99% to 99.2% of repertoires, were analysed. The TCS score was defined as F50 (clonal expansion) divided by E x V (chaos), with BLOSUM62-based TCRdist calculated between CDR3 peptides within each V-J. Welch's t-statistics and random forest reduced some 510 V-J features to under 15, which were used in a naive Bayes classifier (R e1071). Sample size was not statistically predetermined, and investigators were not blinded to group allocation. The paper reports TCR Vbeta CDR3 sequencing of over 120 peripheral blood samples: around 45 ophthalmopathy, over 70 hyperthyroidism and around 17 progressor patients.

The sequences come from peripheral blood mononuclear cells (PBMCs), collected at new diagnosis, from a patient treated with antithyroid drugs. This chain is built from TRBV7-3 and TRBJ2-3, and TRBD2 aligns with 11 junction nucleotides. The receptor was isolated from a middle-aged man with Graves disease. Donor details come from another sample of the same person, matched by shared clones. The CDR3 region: CASSLTGTSGDTQYF. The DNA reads TGTGCCAGCAGCCTTACCGGGACTAGCGGCGATACGCAGTATTTT. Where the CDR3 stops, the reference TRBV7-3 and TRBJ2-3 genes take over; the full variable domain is GAGVSQTPSNKVTEKGKYVELRCDPISGHTALYWYRQSLGQGPEFLIYFQGTGAADDSGLPNDRFFAVRPEGSVSTLKIQRTERGDSAVYLCASSLTGTSGDTQYFGPGTRLTVL.